This is a list of T cell receptor beta chains from one sample in a study of T cell clonotyping in hematopoietic cell transplantation. TCRdb keeps only in-frame clones here, not all; method: immunoSEQ multiplex PCR. The data hold around 10,000 clones, with more than 85% observed a single time. The sequencing used peripheral blood mononuclear cells, collected before stem cell transplant. The receptors come from a woman between 40 and 50 years old with acute myeloid leukemia. Some clones in this sample may be carry-over from other donors' samples. Each CDR3 is given with its conserved first and last residue. D genes are given only for firm matches. Clone size is given for some rows only: seen once, a few or many times, or a class if the clone is expanded.

TRBV5-4,.,.,TRBJ1-2,CASSTQGIGGYTF,TGTGCCAGCAGTACCCAGGGAATTGGTGGCTACACCTTC
TRBV5-1,.,.,TRBJ1-2,CASRKEQGGGDGYTF,TGCGCCAGCAGAAAAGAACAGGGTGGCGGGGATGGCTACACCTTC
TRBV19,.,.,TRBJ2-5,CASSLREVLYQETQYF,TGTGCCAGTAGTCTCCGTGAGGTTCTGTACCAAGAGACCCAGTACTTC
TRBV5-6,.,.,TRBJ1-2,CASSLPQADYYGYTF,TGTGCCAGCAGCTTGCCACAGGCGGACTACTATGGCTACACCTTC
TRBV19,.,TRBD2,TRBJ2-7,CASSINGGGRPKGEQYF,TGTGCCAGTAGTATTAATGGAGGCGGGAGGCCTAAAGGAGAGCAGTACTTC
TRBV27,once,TRBD1,TRBJ1-1,CASSFRFFGTGLGVGTEAFF,TGTGCCAGCAGCTTTCGATTCTTTGGGACAGGTTTGGGAGTGGGGACTGAAGCTTTCTTT
TRBV7-2,.,.,TRBJ2-1,CASSLGGRENNEQFF,TGTGCCAGCAGCTTAGGAGGTAGGGAGAACAATGAGCAGTTCTTC
TRBV14,.,.,TRBJ1-1,CASSQSQGGGAFF,TGTGCCAGCAGCCAATCTCAGGGTGGTGGAGCTTTCTTT
TRBV11-2,.,TRBD2,TRBJ2-5,CASSLTGLAGGLQETQYF,TGTGCCAGCAGCCTCACGGGACTAGCGGGAGGGCTCCAAGAGACCCAGTACTTC
TRBV10-3,.,.,TRBJ2-7,CAIRDDGKAHEQYF,TGTGCCATCAGGGATGACGGGAAGGCGCACGAGCAGTACTTC
TRBV11-2,.,TRBD2,TRBJ2-1,CASRQAGGPGNEQFF,TGTGCCAGCAGGCAGGCGGGAGGGCCCGGCAATGAGCAGTTCTTC
TRBV5-1,.,.,TRBJ2-2,CASSRSGKTGELFF,TGCGCCAGCAGCCGGTCTGGGAAAACCGGGGAGCTGTTTTTT
TRBV14,.,.,TRBJ2-1,CASSQVPLGSRNEQFF,TGTGCCAGCAGCCAAGTTCCCCTGGGTTCCCGTAATGAGCAGTTCTTC
TRBV27,.,TRBD1,TRBJ1-1,CASSRGQGNTEAFF,TGTGCCAGCAGTCGTGGACAGGGGAACACTGAAGCTTTCTTT
TRBV29-1,.,.,TRBJ1-1,CSASTSGTEAFF,TGCAGCGCTTCAACTAGTGGCACTGAAGCTTTCTTT
TRBV19,.,.,TRBJ1-1,CASSIDHQRAEAFF,TGTGCCAGTAGTATAGATCATCAGAGGGCTGAAGCTTTCTTT
TRBV30,few,.,TRBJ1-1,CAWSVRRATEAFF,TGTGCCTGGAGTGTACGGAGGGCCACTGAAGCTTTCTTT
TRBV27,.,.,TRBJ2-7,CASSTQNQGAYEQYF,TGTGCCAGCAGTACCCAAAACCAGGGAGCCTACGAGCAGTACTTC
TRBV5-1,.,TRBD1,TRBJ2-2,CASGTGTGGTGELFF,TGCGCCAGCGGAACCGGGACAGGGGGAACCGGGGAGCTGTTTTTT
TRBV27,once,TRBD2,TRBJ2-3,CASRPTSSGRAGTQYF,TGTGCCAGCAGACCCACCTCTAGCGGGAGGGCTGGTACGCAGTATTTT
TRBV5-6,.,.,TRBJ2-2,CASSLTGITGELFF,TGTGCCAGCAGCTTAACAGGAATCACCGGGGAGCTGTTTTTT
TRBV5-6,.,.,TRBJ1-2,CASSFVGAFEPYGYTF,TGTGCCAGCAGCTTCGTGGGGGCGTTTGAGCCCTATGGCTACACCTTC
TRBV6-5,.,TRBD1,TRBJ1-2,CASSDREKGYTF,TGTGCCAGCAGTGACAGGGAAAAAGGCTACACCTTC
TRBV27,.,TRBD1,TRBJ2-5,CASRTGIETQYF,TGTGCCAGCAGGACAGGGATAGAGACCCAGTACTTC
TRBV14,.,.,TRBJ2-3,CASSRFTDTQYF,TGTGCCAGCAGCCGCTTCACAGATACGCAGTATTTT
TRBV29-1,.,.,TRBJ2-2,CSAQKDGNTGELFF,TGCAGCGCCCAGAAGGACGGAAACACCGGGGAGCTGTTTTTT
TRBV14,.,TRBD2,TRBJ2-3,CASSQVWAGTRDTDTQYF,TGTGCCAGCAGCCAAGTGTGGGCCGGGACTAGAGACACAGATACGCAGTATTTT
TRBV30,.,TRBD1,TRBJ1-1,CAWSTDRGSEAFF,TGTGCCTGGAGTACAGACAGGGGAAGTGAAGCTTTCTTT
TRBV10-3,.,.,TRBJ1-3,CAISESNVGNTIYF,TGTGCCATCAGTGAGTCCAATGTGGGAAACACCATATATTTT
TRBV30,.,TRBD2,TRBJ2-3,CASHSGSGDTQYF,TGTGCCTCCCATAGCGGGAGCGGTGATACGCAGTATTTT
TRBV27,.,TRBD2,TRBJ2-7,CASSPGTTIEQYF,TGTGCCAGCAGTCCCGGGACTACGATCGAGCAGTACTTC
TRBV30,.,.,TRBJ2-2,CAWANNAGELFF,TGTGCCTGGGCTAATAACGCCGGGGAGCTGTTTTTT
TRBV7-8,.,.,TRBJ1-4,CASSPYRAGWEKLFF,TGTGCCAGCAGCCCGTACCGGGCGGGGTGGGAAAAACTGTTTTTT
TRBV5-1,.,.,TRBJ1-1,CASSSTGGDEAFF,TGCGCCAGCAGCTCAACCGGGGGGGACGAAGCTTTCTTT
TRBV7-3,.,.,TRBJ1-4,CASSLSGTPNEKLFF,TGTGCCAGCAGCTTAAGTGGGACACCTAATGAAAAACTGTTTTTT
TRBV2,.,.,TRBJ2-1,CASSPDSYNEQFF,TGTGCCAGCAGTCCGGACTCCTACAATGAGCAGTTCTTC
TRBV10-1,.,.,TRBJ2-1,CASSERLRTREQFF,TGCGCCAGCAGTGAGAGGTTGAGGACACGTGAGCAGTTCTTC
TRBV4-2,.,.,TRBJ1-3,CASSQDLSGTGNTIYF,TGTGCCAGCAGCCAAGATCTGTCAGGGACTGGAAACACCATATATTTT
TRBV19,.,.,TRBJ1-4,CASSRDGENEKLFF,TGTGCCAGTAGTCGGGACGGCGAGAATGAAAAACTGTTTTTT
TRBV7-9,.,TRBD1,TRBJ1-2,CASSLAPGQETFYGYTF,TGTGCCAGCAGCTTAGCGCCGGGACAGGAGACCTTCTATGGCTACACCTTC
TRBV7-9,.,.,TRBJ2-1,CASSLIGVGARDEQFF,TGTGCCAGCAGCTTAATCGGGGTTGGGGCCCGGGATGAGCAGTTCTTC